Listed here are 20 T cell receptor beta chains from one sample, sequenced in a study of shared clonotypes between healthy human individuals. Some clones are missing from TCRdb's copy, which holds only in-frame ones; the method was immunoSEQ multiplex PCR. Found here are about half a million clones, approximately 81% of them singletons; the top ten hold roughly 12%. Input material: PBMCs. The receptors stem from a woman in her 40s in good health. Some clones in this sample may be carry-over from other donors' samples.

J is TRBJ2-5 and V is TRBV28; TRBD2 agrees at 14 bases. Trimming took 5 bases from V and 3 from J; bases not matched to a gene: 5. The CDR3 loop spans 16 amino acids. Germline CDR1 is MDHEN and CDR2 is SYDVKM. The CDR3 spells CASSPPGLAGEETQYF. The CDR3, as DNA: TGTGCCAGCAGTCCCCCGGGACTAGCGGGAGAAGAGACCCAGTACTTC.

The CDR3 DNA is TGCGCCAGCAGCCAAGATCAGGGTTGGGTCGAGACCCAGTACTTC. This translates into CASSQDQGWVETQYF. This rearrangement joins TRBV4-3 to TRBJ2-5, with D possibly matching TRBD1 (5 bases). Trimming took off 0 bases at V and 5 bases at J, with 13 bases between the two ends. The germline V gene encodes CDR1 LGHNA and CDR2 YSLEER. There are 15 residues in the CDR3.

As concerns this clone: A far bigger clonotype differs at one base, so this is likely a read error. This chain joins TRBV4-2 and TRBJ2-7, with D tentatively TRBD1 or TRBD2 (5 bases each). The V gene's germline CDR1 is LGHNA and CDR2 YNFKEQ. With 0 bases removed from V and 2 bases from J, the gap between germline ends came to 14 bases. The CDR3 extends over 16 amino acids. The CDR3 bases are TGTGCCAGCAGCCAAGATGGGGGAGACGGGACCTACGAGCAGTACTTC. Translated: CASSQDGGDGTYEQYF.

The rearrangement uses TRBV28 and TRBJ1-2; 9 bases line up with TRBD1. With V trimmed by 3 bases and J by 2 bases, 7 bases remained unmatched. The CDR3 runs to 16 residues. Germline CDR1 MDHEN, CDR2 SYDVKM. The DNA for the CDR3 is TGTGCCAGCAGTTTCCAAGGGACAGGGACGAACTATGGCTACACCTTC. It translates to CASSFQGTGTNYGYTF.

J is TRBJ1-4 and V is TRBV5-4; tentative D call: TRBD1 (6 bases). Between the trimmed V and J ends, which lost 4 bases and 5 bases, there was a span of 15 bases. Germline V CDR1 and CDR2: SGHNT, YYREEE (reference sequence). This CDR3 has 15 residues. The CDR3 is CASSRLDSPNEKLFF. CDR3 sequence (DNA): TGTGCCAGCAGCCGGCTGGACAGTCCCAATGAAAAACTGTTTTTT.

The chain recombines TRBV2 with TRBJ2-7; D is possibly TRBD2 (6 bases). V lost 5 bases, J lost 12 bases, and 17 bases lay in between. The V gene's germline CDR1 is SNHLY and CDR2 FYNNEI. The CDR3 totals 12 residues. The CDR3 loop is CASSNRDSVPYF. CDR3 in DNA: TGTGCCAGCAGTAACCGGGACTCCGTGCCGTACTTC.

The rearrangement links TRBV6-1 to TRBJ2-3; possibly TRBD1 or TRBD2 for D (6 bases each). The ends were cut back, 5 bases at V and 1 base at J, with 13 bases in the middle. The CDR3 length is 15 residues. Germline-derived CDR1 and CDR2 are MNHNS and SASEGT. CDR3 coding DNA: TGTGCCAGCAGTTCACGGGGGCGGGGCACAGATACGCAGTATTTT. This translates into CASSSRGRGTDTQYF.

The rearrangement uses TRBV7-8 and TRBJ2-7; D remains ambiguous. Germline CDR1 is SGHVS and CDR2 is FQNEAQ. The CDR3 runs 14 residues. Trimming cost V 1 base and J 5 bases, with 12 bases left between them. The CDR3 coding sequence is TGTGCCAGCAGCTTAGTCAGGAATCCCCACGAGCAGTACTTC. Encoded protein: CASSLVRNPHEQYF.

V and J are TRBV29-1 and TRBJ2-5; D gene uncertain. V was cut by 1 base and J by 1 base, with 4 bases left in between. Germline-derived CDR1 and CDR2 are SQVTM and ANQGSEA. The CDR3 is 12 amino acids. This chain's CDR3 is CSVEVVQETQYF. CDR3 DNA sequence: TGCAGCGTTGAAGTTGTCCAAGAGACCCAGTACTTC.

The chain recombines TRBV19 with TRBJ2-7; 9 bases line up with TRBD1. The germline V gene has CDR1 LNHDA and CDR2 SQIVND (reference sequence). CDR3 length: 14 amino acids. V dropped 3 bases and J dropped 6; count of bases not matched to a gene: 6. Here the CDR3 reads CASSIGKTGGEQYF. The CDR3 region has the DNA TGTGCCAGTAGTATTGGGAAGACAGGGGGCGAGCAGTACTTC. Full variable domain (rest looked up from reference TRBV19 and TRBJ2-7): DGGITQSPKYLFRKEGQNVTLSCEQNLNHDAMYWYRQDPGQGLRLIYYSQIVNDFQKGDIAEGYSVSREKKESFPLTVTSAQKNPTAFYLCASSIGKTGGEQYFGPGTRLTVT.

Concerning this clone: This likely stems from a read error, as it lies one base from a far larger clone. Other DNA sequences in the sample encode the same CDR3. This rearrangement joins TRBV4-1 to TRBJ1-2; D is uncertain. The CDR3 extends over 14 amino acids. Germline V CDR1 and CDR2: MGHRA, YSYEKL. The CDR3 nucleotides read TGCGCTAGCAGCCCAGTAGTGCCCTCTCTTGGCTACACCTTC. Encoded protein: CASSPVVPSLGYTF.

The rearrangement links TRBV28 to TRBJ2-7; 7 bases line up with TRBD1. Germline values: CDR1 MDHEN, CDR2 SYDVKM. The CDR3 consists of 14 residues. J lost 2 bases, V lost 3 bases, and 4 bases had no gene match. CDR3 residues: CASSFRQGAYEQYF. The CDR3 DNA follows: TGTGCCAGCAGTTTCCGACAGGGAGCCTACGAGCAGTACTTC.

A single count supports this clone. This chain joins TRBV6-5 and TRBJ2-5, with 11 bases identical to TRBD2. Germline lookup yields CDR1 MNHEY and CDR2 SVGAGI. The CDR3 covers 15 residues. Trimming cost V 5 bases and J 5 bases; bases outside gene matches: 7. This chain's CDR3 is CASSPPSSGRETQYF. In nucleotides, the CDR3 is TGTGCCAGCAGTCCACCGTCTAGCGGGAGGGAGACCCAGTACTTC.

This clone was counted between two and nine times. This chain connects TRBV9 to TRBJ2-5; D is ambiguous. V shed 0 bases and J shed 5 bases, with 17 bases lying between them. Germline CDR1 SGDLS, CDR2 YYNGEE. The CDR3 spans 16 residues. CDR3 loop: CASSVGGTNVAETQYF. As DNA, the CDR3 is TGTGCCAGCAGCGTAGGAGGCACTAACGTGGCGGAGACCCAGTACTTC.

In regard to this clone: The sample has other DNA sequences that encode this CDR3 too. The chain employs TRBV28 and TRBJ2-7, with TRBD1 matching 10 bases. Germline V gene lookup returns CDR1 MDHEN and CDR2 SYDVKM. V dropped 4 bases and J dropped 7; count of bases not matched to a gene: 4. CDR3 length: 13 residues. The CDR3 is CASSSGQGGEQYF. Here the CDR3 DNA reads TGTGCCAGCAGTTCAGGACAGGGGGGAGAGCAGTACTTC.

This clone was counted a single time. A far larger clone is a single base away, which makes a read error likely. The chain uses TRBV11-2 and TRBJ2-1; the D is unclear. Germline CDR1 reads SGHAT; CDR2 reads FQNNGV. This CDR3 is 11 amino acids long. The CDR3 is CASSAYKEQFF. The CDR3 nucleotides read TGTGCCAGCAGCGCCTACAAAGAGCAGTTCTTC.

Details on this clone: A read error is likely here: a far larger clone is one base away. Other DNA sequences from this sample encode an identical CDR3 as well. The V gene is TRBV7-9, the J gene TRBJ2-5; maybe TRBD2 (6 bases). CDR1 and CDR2 (germline): SEHNR, FQNEAQ (reference sequence). Trimming stripped 5 bases from V and 1 base from J, with 8 bases between. The CDR3 is 13 residues long. The CDR3 here is CASSLGGQETQYF. The DNA of the CDR3 is TGTGCCAGCAGCCTGGGGGGCCAAGAGACCCAGTACTTC.

The rearrangement uses TRBV10-3 and TRBJ1-2, with unresolved D. The germline V gene has CDR1 ENHRY and CDR2 SYGVKD. Trimming cost V 2 bases and J 1 base, with 5 bases left between them. The CDR3 runs to 13 residues. The CDR3 spells CAISEQFNYGYTF. CDR3 nucleotides: TGTGCCATCAGTGAGCAGTTTAACTATGGCTACACCTTC.

This clone was seen ten or more times. The chain links TRBV5-4 to TRBJ2-7; 12 positions agree with TRBD2. Looked up from germline, CDR1 is SGHNT and CDR2 is YYREEE (reference sequence). The V gene end was trimmed by 3 bases and the J gene end by 3 bases; junction bases not matched to a gene: 10. CDR3 length: 17 amino acids. The CDR3 here is CASSSSTRTSGNYEQYF. For the CDR3, the DNA is TGTGCCAGCAGCTCCTCAACTCGGACTAGCGGGAACTACGAGCAGTACTTC.

The V call is TRBV4-2, the J call TRBJ2-1, with 10 bases lining up with TRBD2. Germline CDR1 is LGHNA and CDR2 is YNFKEQ. The CDR3 covers 17 residues. Trimming removed 3 bases from V and 5 bases from J; junction bases left unmatched: 10. The CDR3 DNA is TGTGCCAGCAGCCAGAGCTTGCGGACTAGCGGTGACAATGAGCAGTTCTTC. As protein: CASSQSLRTSGDNEQFF.